Presented here are 7 T cell receptor beta chains from one specimen sequenced in a study of T-cell reconstitution after alpha-beta-depleted transplantation in children. It was with unique molecular identifiers that the TCRbeta library was prepared. TCRdb redid the calling of the PCR reads with MiXCR, one entry per CDR3 protein. The sample contains just over 950,000 distinct CDR3 sequences, about 30% of which appear only once. The sample in question was PBMCs, mostly from graft donor cells, obtained 360 days after TCRalphabeta/CD19-depleted stem cell transplant. These receptors were obtained from a boy younger than two who had a stem cell transplant for SCID, so the T cells may come from the graft donor.

The chain carries TRBV29-1 and TRBJ2-5; either TRBD1 or TRBD2 may fit D (5 bases each). Trimming removed 6 bases at V and 3 bases at J, with 11 bases between. The V gene's germline CDR1 is SQVTM and CDR2 ANQGSEA. The CDR3 loop spans 12 amino acids. The CDR3 is CSVEGTEETQYF. The CDR3 bases are TGCAGCGTCGAGGGGACCGAAGAGACCCAGTACTTC.

The CDR3 nucleotides are TGTGCCAGTAGCAAACTGCGACAGGGGGGGACCGGGGAGCTGTTTTTT. Encoded protein: CASSKLRQGGTGELFF. V and J are TRBV19 and TRBJ2-2, with TRBD1 matching 9 bases. This CDR3 has 16 residues. J lost 5 bases, V lost 6 bases, and 10 bases had no gene match. Germline lookup yields CDR1 LNHDA and CDR2 SQIVND (reference sequence).

A few counts support this clonotype. The chain combines TRBV9 with TRBJ1-2; D is unclear. CDR1 SGDLS and CDR2 YYNGEE come from the germline V gene. V dropped 0 bases and J dropped 0 bases, with 9 bases sitting between them. The CDR3 loop spans 15 amino acids. DNA of the CDR3: TGTGCCAGCAGCGTAGTGAGCACCGCTAACTATGGCTACACCTTC. Translation: CASSVVSTANYGYTF.

The rearrangement uses TRBV6-2 or TRBV6-3 and TRBJ1-2; unclear D gene. The germline V gene encodes CDR1 MNHEY and CDR2 SVGEGT. The CDR3 runs 14 residues. With 2 bases removed from V and 4 bases from J, the gap between germline ends came to 11 bases. The CDR3 coding sequence is TGTGCCAGCAGTTACCTCTCGCGGAGCTATGGCTACACCTTC. It encodes CASSYLSRSYGYTF.

The V call is TRBV6-5, the J call TRBJ2-6, with unresolved D. CDR1 and CDR2 (germline): MNHEY, SVGAGI. This CDR3 is built from 17 residues. V lost 3 bases, J lost 1 base, and 13 bases lay in between. The CDR3: CASSYYGGRSGANVLTF. CDR3 DNA: TGTGCCAGCAGTTATTACGGCGGAAGATCTGGGGCCAACGTCCTGACTTTC.

V gene TRBV5-1 combines with J gene TRBJ1-4; D gene ambiguous. Germline V gives CDR1 SGHRS, CDR2 YFSETQ. V was clipped by 3 bases and J by 8 bases, with 20 bases between them. The CDR3 contains 16 residues. CDR3 amino acids: CASSSLFGRLGEKLFF. In DNA, the CDR3 is TGCGCCAGCAGCTCCCTTTTTGGACGGTTGGGCGAAAAACTGTTTTTT.

This clonotype was detected only a few times. This chain connects TRBV6-4 to TRBJ2-4, with D tentatively TRBD2 (6 bases). V shed 0 bases and J shed 0 bases, with 12 bases lying between them. The CDR3 is 17 residues long. Germline CDR1 MRHNA, CDR2 SNTAGT. The CDR3 DNA follows: TGTGCCAGCAGTGACTCGAAGGGGAGGTTAGCCAAAAACATTCAGTACTTC. Its translation: CASSDSKGRLAKNIQYF.